This TCR beta chain was documented in a study of blood T cell repertoires in COVID-19. Background on the study: Spain, Italy and the United States supplied samples that represented acute and convalescent COVID-19. T cells, B-cell-depleted T cells, or PBMCs provided the cDNA or gDNA that served as material.

The CDR3 spans 20 residues. The V gene's germline CDR1 is SGHVS and CDR2 FNYEAQ. V was clipped by 4 bases and J by 0 bases; unmatched bases: 15. As originally analysed: It was from reference gene primer amplification that nucleated cell counts were estimated. Data came from immunoSEQ multiplex PCR; TCRdb stores just in-frame clones and leaves some out. The V and J calls and the clone size are those of that table, but D and trimming were determined from the DNA. The sample shows some 180,000 clones, about 93% of them seen only once. The sequence came from a man aged 50 to 60 with acute or convalescent COVID-19. The rearrangement uses TRBV7-6 and TRBJ2-3; 11 nucleotides align to TRBD2. The material sequenced was peripheral blood. The CDR3 region is CASSSPLASGGTTSTDTQYF. The CDR3 nucleotides are TGTGCCAGCAGCTCCCCGCTGGCTAGCGGGGGGACCACTAGCACAGATACGCAGTATTTT.